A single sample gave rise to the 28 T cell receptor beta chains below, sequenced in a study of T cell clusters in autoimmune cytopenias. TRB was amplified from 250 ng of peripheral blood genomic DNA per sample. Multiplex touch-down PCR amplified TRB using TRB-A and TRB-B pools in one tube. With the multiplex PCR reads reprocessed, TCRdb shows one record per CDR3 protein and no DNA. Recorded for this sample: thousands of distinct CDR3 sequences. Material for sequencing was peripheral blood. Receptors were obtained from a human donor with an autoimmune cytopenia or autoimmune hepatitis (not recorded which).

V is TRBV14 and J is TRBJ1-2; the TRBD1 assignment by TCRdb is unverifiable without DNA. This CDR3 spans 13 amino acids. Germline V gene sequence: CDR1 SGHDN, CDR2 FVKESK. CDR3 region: CASSLGGTYGYTF.

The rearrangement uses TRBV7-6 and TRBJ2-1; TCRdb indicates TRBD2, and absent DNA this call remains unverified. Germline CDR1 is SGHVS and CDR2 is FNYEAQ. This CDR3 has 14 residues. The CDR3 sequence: CASSEPRAYNEQFF. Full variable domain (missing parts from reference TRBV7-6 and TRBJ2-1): GAGVSQSPRYKVTKRGQDVALRCDPISGHVSLYWYRQALGQGPEFLTYFNYEAQQDKSGLPNDRFSAERPEGSISTLTIQRTEQRDSAMYRCASSEPRAYNEQFFGPGTRLTVL.

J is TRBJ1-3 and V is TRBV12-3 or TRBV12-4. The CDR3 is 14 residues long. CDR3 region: CASSLLISGNTIYF.

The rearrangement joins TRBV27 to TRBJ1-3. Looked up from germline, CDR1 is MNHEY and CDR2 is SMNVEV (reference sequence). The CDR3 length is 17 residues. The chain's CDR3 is CASSLNGGEGSGNTIYF.

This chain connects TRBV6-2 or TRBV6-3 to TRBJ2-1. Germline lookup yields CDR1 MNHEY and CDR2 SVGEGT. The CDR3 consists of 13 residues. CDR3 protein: CASSYSDYNEQFF.

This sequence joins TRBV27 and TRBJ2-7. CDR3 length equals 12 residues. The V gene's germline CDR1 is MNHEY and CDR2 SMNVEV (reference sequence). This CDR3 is CASRDNSYEQYF.

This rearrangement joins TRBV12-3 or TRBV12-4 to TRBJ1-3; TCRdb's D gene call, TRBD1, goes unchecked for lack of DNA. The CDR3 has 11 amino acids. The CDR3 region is CASSGTSGIYF.

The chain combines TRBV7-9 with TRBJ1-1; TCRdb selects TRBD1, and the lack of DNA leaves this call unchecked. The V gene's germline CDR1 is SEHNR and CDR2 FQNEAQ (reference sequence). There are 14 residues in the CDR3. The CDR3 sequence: CASSLEGANTEAFF.

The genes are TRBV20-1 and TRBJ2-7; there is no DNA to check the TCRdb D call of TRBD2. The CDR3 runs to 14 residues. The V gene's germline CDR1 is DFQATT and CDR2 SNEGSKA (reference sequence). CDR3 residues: CSATLAGGLYEQYF.

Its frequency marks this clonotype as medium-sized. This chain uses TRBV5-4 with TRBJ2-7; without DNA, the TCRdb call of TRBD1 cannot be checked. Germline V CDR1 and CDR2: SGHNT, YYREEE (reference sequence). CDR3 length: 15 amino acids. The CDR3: CASRRGGTGIYEQYF.

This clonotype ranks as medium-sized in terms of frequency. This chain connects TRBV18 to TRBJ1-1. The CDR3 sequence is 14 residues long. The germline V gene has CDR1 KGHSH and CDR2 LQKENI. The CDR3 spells CASSPNGGTGEAFF.

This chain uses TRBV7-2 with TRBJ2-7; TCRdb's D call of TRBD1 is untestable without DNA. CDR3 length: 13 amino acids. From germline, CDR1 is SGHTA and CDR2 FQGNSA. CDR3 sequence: CASRENRLGGQYF.

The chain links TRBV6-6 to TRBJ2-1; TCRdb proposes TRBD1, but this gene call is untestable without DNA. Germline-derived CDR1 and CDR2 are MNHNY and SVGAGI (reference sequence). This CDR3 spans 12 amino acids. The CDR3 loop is CASSATGMWQFF.

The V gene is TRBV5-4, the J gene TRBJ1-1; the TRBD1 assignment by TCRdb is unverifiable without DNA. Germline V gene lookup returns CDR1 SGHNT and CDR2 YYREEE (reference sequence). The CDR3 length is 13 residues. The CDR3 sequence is CASSGGQGIEAFF.

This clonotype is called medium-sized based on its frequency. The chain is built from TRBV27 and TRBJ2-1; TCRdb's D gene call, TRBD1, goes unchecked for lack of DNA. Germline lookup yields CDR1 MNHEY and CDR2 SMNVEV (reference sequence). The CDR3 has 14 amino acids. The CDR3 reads CASSLFQGANEQFF.

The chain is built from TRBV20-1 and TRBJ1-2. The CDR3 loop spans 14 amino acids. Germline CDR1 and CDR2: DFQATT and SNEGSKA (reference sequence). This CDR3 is CSARESLPQTGHTF.

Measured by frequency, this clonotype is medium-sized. This CDR3 is CASSLTGTGTVEQYF. The chain has TRBV6-2 or TRBV6-3 and TRBJ2-7; TCRdb designates TRBD1, a call that cannot be tested without DNA. Germline V gene lookup returns CDR1 MNHEY and CDR2 SVGEGT. This CDR3 region has 15 residues.

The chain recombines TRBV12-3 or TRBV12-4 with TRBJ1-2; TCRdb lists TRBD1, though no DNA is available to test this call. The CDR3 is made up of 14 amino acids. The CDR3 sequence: CASSLGTAPYGYTF.

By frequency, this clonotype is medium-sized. Here the CDR3 reads CASKLRGYTEAFF. The chain carries TRBV27 and TRBJ1-1; TCRdb proposes TRBD1, but this gene call is untestable without DNA. The CDR3 has 13 amino acids. From germline, CDR1 is MNHEY and CDR2 SMNVEV (reference sequence).

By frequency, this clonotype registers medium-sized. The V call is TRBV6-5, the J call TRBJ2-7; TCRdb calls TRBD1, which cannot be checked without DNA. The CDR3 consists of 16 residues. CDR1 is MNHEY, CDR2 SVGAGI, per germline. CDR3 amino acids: CASSYRDRRAFYEQYF.

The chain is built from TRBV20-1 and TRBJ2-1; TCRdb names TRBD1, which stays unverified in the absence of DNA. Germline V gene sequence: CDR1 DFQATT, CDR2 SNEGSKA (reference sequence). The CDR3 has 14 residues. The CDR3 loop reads CSASSRRQDNEQFF.

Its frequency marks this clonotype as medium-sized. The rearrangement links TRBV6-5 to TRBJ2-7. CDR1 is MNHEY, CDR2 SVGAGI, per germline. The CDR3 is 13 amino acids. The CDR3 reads CARAKTELYEQYF.

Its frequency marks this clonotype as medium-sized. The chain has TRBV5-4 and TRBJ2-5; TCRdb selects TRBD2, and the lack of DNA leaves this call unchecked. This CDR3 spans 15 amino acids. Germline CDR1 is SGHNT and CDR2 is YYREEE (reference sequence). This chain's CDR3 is CASSGGLAGRETQYF.

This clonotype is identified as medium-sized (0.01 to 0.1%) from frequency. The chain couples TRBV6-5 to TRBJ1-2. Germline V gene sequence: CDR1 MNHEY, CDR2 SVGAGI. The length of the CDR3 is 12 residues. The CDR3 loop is CASSPTRHGYTF.

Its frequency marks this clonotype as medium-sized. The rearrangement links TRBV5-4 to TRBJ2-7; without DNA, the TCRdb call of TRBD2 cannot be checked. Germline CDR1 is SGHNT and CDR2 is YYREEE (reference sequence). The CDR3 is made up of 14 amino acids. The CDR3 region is CASSLERGLGEQYF.

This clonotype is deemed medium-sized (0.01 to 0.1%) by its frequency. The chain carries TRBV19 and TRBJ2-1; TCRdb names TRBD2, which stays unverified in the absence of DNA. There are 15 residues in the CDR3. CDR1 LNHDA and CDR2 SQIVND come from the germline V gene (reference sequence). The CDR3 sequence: CASTPGLDSYNEQFF.

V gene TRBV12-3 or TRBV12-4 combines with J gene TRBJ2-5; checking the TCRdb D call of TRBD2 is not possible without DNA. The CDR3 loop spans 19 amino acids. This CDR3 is CASSLASGRAEPGEETQYF.

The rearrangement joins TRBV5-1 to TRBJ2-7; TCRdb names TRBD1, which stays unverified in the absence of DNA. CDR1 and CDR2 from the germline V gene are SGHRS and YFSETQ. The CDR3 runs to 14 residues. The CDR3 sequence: CASSLAYQGNEQYF.